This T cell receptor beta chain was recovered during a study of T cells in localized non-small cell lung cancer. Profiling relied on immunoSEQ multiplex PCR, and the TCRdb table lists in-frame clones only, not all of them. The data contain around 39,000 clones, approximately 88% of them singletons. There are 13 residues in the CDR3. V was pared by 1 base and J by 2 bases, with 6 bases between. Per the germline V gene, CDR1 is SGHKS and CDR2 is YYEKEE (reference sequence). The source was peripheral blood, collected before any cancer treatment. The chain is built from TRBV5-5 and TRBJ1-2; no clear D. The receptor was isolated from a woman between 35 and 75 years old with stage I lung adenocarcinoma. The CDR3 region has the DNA TGTGCCAGCAGCTTGTCCTTAAACTATGGCTACACCTTC. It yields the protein CASSLSLNYGYTF.